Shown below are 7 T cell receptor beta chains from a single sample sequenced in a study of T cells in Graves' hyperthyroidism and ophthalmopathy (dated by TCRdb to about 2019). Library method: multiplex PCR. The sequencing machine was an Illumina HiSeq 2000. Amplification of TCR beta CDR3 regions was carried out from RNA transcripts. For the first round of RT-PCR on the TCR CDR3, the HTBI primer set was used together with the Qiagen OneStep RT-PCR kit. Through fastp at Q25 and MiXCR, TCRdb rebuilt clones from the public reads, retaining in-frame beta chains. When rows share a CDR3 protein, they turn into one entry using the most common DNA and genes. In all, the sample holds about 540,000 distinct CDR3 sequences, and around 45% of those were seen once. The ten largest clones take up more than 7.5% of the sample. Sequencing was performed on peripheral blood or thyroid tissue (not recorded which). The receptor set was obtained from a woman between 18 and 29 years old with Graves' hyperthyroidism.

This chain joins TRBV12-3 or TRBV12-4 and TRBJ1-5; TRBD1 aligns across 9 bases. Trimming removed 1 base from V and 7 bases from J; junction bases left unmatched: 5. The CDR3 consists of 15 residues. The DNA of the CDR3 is TGTGCCAGCAGTTTAGTGGACAGGGGTGTCCAGCCCCAGCATTTT. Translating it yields CASSLVDRGVQPQHF.

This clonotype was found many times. The DNA for the CDR3 is TGTGCCACCAGCAGCGAGGAGTCCATGAACACTGAAGCTTTCTTT. Residues: CATSSEESMNTEAFF. This chain links TRBV15 with TRBJ1-1; D is undetermined. The CDR3 sequence is 15 residues long. Between the trimmed V and J ends, which lost 3 bases and 0 bases, there was a span of 11 bases. CDR1 is LNHNV and CDR2 is YYDKDF in the germline V gene (reference sequence).

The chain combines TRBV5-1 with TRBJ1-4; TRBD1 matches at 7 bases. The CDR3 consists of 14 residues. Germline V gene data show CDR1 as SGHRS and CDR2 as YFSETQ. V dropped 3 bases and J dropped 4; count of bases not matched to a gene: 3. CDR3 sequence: CASSSGQLNEKLFF. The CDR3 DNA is TGCGCCAGCAGCTCGGGACAGCTTAATGAAAAACTGTTTTTT.

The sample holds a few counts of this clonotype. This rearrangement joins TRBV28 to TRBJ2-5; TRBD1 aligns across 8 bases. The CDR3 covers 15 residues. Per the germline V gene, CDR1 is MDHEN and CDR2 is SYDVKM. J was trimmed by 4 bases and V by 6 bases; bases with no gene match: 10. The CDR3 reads CASSPGQGGRETQYF. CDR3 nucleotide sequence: TGTGCCAGCAGCCCTGGACAGGGAGGTAGAGAGACCCAGTACTTC.

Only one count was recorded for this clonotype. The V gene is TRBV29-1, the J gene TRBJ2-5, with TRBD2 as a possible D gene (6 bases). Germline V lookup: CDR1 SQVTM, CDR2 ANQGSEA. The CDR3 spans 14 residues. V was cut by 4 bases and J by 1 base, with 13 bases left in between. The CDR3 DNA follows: TGCAGCGTTGGCGGGGAATGGGCCCAAGAGACCCAGTACTTC. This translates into CSVGGEWAQETQYF.

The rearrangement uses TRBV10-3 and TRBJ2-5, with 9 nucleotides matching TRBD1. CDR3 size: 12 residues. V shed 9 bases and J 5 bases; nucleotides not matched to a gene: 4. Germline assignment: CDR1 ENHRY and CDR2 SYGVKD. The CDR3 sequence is CAMAGQGETQYF. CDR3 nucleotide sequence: TGTGCCATGGCGGGACAGGGCGAGACCCAGTACTTC.

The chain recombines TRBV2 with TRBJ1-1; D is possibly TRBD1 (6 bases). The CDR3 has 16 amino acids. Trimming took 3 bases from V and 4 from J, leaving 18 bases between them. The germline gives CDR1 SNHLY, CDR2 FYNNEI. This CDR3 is CASSDSGTSRSTEAFF. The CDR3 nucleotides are TGTGCCAGCAGTGATAGCGGGACATCCAGGAGCACTGAAGCTTTCTTT.